The 32 T cell receptor beta chains listed next were all sequenced from one sample in a study of blood T cell repertoires in COVID-19. Clones were sequenced by immunoSEQ multiplex PCR, and TCRdb holds only the in-frame ones, with some missing. The sample includes over 100,000 clones, approximately 80% of them seen just once. The sample consisted of peripheral blood. Source of these receptors: a man in his 60s with active or convalescent COVID-19.

V usage is TRBV6-5 and J usage is TRBJ1-1; 7 bases map to TRBD1. Germline V gene lookup returns CDR1 MNHEY and CDR2 SVGAGI. Germline trimming cut 0 bases from V and 13 bases from J; bases unmatched to any gene: 14. The CDR3 is made up of 15 amino acids. In DNA form, the CDR3 reads TGTGCCAGCAGTTACTCGAGGGGGGACAGCCTAATAATTTTCTTT. Amino acids: CASSYSRGDSLIIFF.

This clone was recorded only once. This chain links TRBV7-2 with TRBJ2-2; TRBD2 is a possible D gene (5 bases). The CDR3 extends over 14 amino acids. V was pared by 0 bases and J by 7 bases, with 9 bases between. CDR1 is SGHTA, CDR2 FQGNSA, per germline. The CDR3 region has the DNA TGTGCCAGCAGCTTAGCTCTAGCCGTCGGGGAGCTGTTTTTT. Protein: CASSLALAVGELFF.

The chain links TRBV5-1 to TRBJ2-1, with 8 bases lining up with TRBD2. The CDR3 extends over 14 amino acids. V was pared by 4 bases and J by 7 bases, with 7 bases of the junction left unmatched. The germline gives CDR1 SGHRS, CDR2 YFSETQ. In DNA, the CDR3 is TGCGCCAGCAGCCCGGGGGGGTTTATTAATGAGCAGTTCTTC. Translation gives CASSPGGFINEQFF.

This clone has a single count. The chain is built from TRBV29-1 and TRBJ2-1; 8 bases are shared with TRBD1. V trimming: 6 bases; J trimming: 7 bases; junction bases outside the gene matches: 11. Germline-derived CDR1 and CDR2 are SQVTM and ANQGSEA. The CDR3 runs 14 residues. The CDR3 reads CSVGSRTGRNEQFF. The CDR3 DNA sequence: TGCAGCGTGGGGAGCAGGACAGGGCGGAATGAGCAGTTCTTC.

The V call is TRBV4-2, the J call TRBJ2-5; TRBD1 matches at 8 bases. The CDR3 has 13 amino acids. Germline loops: CDR1 LGHNA, CDR2 YNFKEQ. Trimming at V came to 4 bases and at J to 5 bases, leaving 3 bases not matched to a gene. CDR3 sequence: CASSLRDRETQYF. CDR3 DNA sequence: TGTGCCAGCAGCCTTCGGGACAGGGAGACCCAGTACTTC.

The chain recombines TRBV6-1 with TRBJ2-3; 8 bases are a match to TRBD2. V dropped 2 bases and J dropped 1; count of bases not matched to a gene: 2. CDR3 length equals 15 residues. Germline CDR1 and CDR2: MNHNS and SASEGT. In DNA form, the CDR3 reads TGTGCCAGCAGTGAAACGGGGGGGGGCACAGATACGCAGTATTTT. It codes for CASSETGGGTDTQYF.

The chain is built from TRBV25-1 and TRBJ2-7; 8 bases map to TRBD1. The V gene end was trimmed by 8 bases and the J gene end by 2 bases; junction bases not matched to a gene: 8. This CDR3 spans 14 amino acids. In germline, CDR1 is MGHDK, CDR2 SYGVNS. The CDR3 sequence is CASSRAGGTYEQYF. In DNA form, the CDR3 reads TGTGCCAGCTCCCGGGCAGGGGGCACCTACGAGCAGTACTTC.

The J gene is TRBJ1-3, the V gene TRBV7-3; D unresolved. This CDR3 has 14 amino acids. Deletions cut 0 bases from V and 3 bases from J, with 6 bases between. Per germline, CDR1 SGHTA and CDR2 FQGTGA. The DNA of the CDR3 is TGTGCCAGCAGCTTAACCCCTTTTGGAAACACCATATATTTT. Translating gives CASSLTPFGNTIYF.

V gene TRBV13 combines with J gene TRBJ1-6, with D possibly matching TRBD1 (5 bases). This CDR3 comprises 14 residues. The germline V and J ends were trimmed by 4 bases and 8 bases, with 12 bases remaining between them. In germline, CDR1 is PRHDT, CDR2 FYEKMQ (reference sequence). CDR3 sequence: CASSYRDSDSPLHF. CDR3 DNA sequence: TGTGCCAGCAGCTACCGGGACTCAGATTCACCCCTCCACTTT. Full variable domain (missing parts from reference TRBV13 and TRBJ1-6): AAGVIQSPRHLIKEKRETATLKCYPIPRHDTVYWYQQGPGQDPQFLISFYEKMQSDKGSIPDRFSAQQFSDYHSELNMSSLELGDSALYFCASSYRDSDSPLHFGNGTRLTVT.

The chain has TRBV7-2 and TRBJ2-5; D might be TRBD2 (6 bases). Germline CDR1 SGHTA, CDR2 FQGNSA. The CDR3 has 16 amino acids. V gave up 5 bases and J gave up 2 bases, with 18 bases separating them. Here the CDR3 reads CASSPRRDSLQETQYF. The CDR3 DNA is TGTGCCAGCAGCCCTCGCCGGGACTCCTTACAAGAGACCCAGTACTTC.

This clone was found once. CDR3 residues: CASGLVPEDTEAFF. In nucleotides, the CDR3 is TGTGCTAGTGGTTTGGTACCTGAGGACACTGAAGCTTTCTTT. The V call is TRBV12-5, the J call TRBJ1-1; D call uncertain. CDR1 is LGHNT and CDR2 is FRNRAP in the germline V gene. This CDR3 spans 14 amino acids. V lost 0 bases, J lost 3 bases, and 8 bases lay in between.

This sequence joins TRBV6-5 and TRBJ2-1; TRBD1 might be the D (6 bases). CDR1 is MNHEY, CDR2 SVGAGI, per germline. The CDR3 length is 14 residues. The ends were cut back, 9 bases at V and 3 bases at J, with 15 bases in the middle. CDR3 bases: TGTGCCAGTCGTTGGGACATCAGCTACAATGAGCAGTTCTTC. Encoded protein: CASRWDISYNEQFF.

This clone was seen a single time. The chain is built from TRBV18 and TRBJ1-2; possible D gene TRBD1, 6 bases. V lost 0 bases and J 5 bases, leaving 19 bases between the germline ends. Germline values: CDR1 KGHSH, CDR2 LQKENI. The CDR3 has 17 residues. This CDR3 reads CASSPPTRGAFKYGYTF. CDR3 DNA: TGTGCCAGCTCACCACCGACGCGGGGGGCGTTTAAGTATGGCTACACCTTC.

V and J are TRBV7-2 and TRBJ2-5; 10 bases are a match to TRBD2. This CDR3 spans 16 amino acids. V dropped 7 bases and J dropped 4; count of bases not matched to a gene: 12. The germline V gene has CDR1 SGHTA and CDR2 FQGNSA. The DNA of the CDR3 is TGTGCCAGCACCTCACTAGGAGCGGGAGGGCCAGAGACCCAGTACTTC. Protein sequence: CASTSLGAGGPETQYF.

The genes are TRBV19 and TRBJ1-1, with D perhaps TRBD1 (6 bases). V was clipped by 6 bases and J by 5 bases, with 10 bases between them. Germline V lookup: CDR1 LNHDA, CDR2 SQIVND (reference sequence). The CDR3 extends over 12 amino acids. This CDR3 reads CASSVRGTEAFF. CDR3 DNA: TGTGCCAGTAGCGTGAGGGGGACTGAAGCTTTCTTT.

V is TRBV2 and J is TRBJ1-2; 7 positions agree with TRBD1. The CDR3 consists of 13 residues. V trimming: 7 bases; J trimming: 2 bases; junction bases outside the gene matches: 4. CDR1 SNHLY and CDR2 FYNNEI come from the germline V gene. CDR3 loop: CASTDRANYGYTF. For the CDR3, the DNA is TGTGCCAGCACCGACAGGGCGAACTATGGCTACACCTTC.

This clone has more than one count but fewer than ten. The J gene is TRBJ1-2, the V gene TRBV19, with D tentatively TRBD1 (6 bases). The germline V and J ends were trimmed by 6 bases and 6 bases, with 14 bases remaining between them. The CDR3 length is 13 residues. Germline V lookup: CDR1 LNHDA, CDR2 SQIVND (reference sequence). The CDR3 loop is CASRGPGQHGYTF. The CDR3 DNA is TGTGCCAGTAGGGGGCCCGGACAGCATGGCTACACCTTC.

The chain joins TRBV11-1 to TRBJ2-7; the D gene is possibly TRBD1 (5 bases). CDR3 length: 14 residues. V was clipped by 5 bases and J by 2 bases, with 13 bases between them. Germline CDR1 and CDR2: SGHAT and FQDESV (reference sequence). CDR3 coding DNA: TGTGCCAGCAGCAATTACAGGTTTCCCTACGAGCAGTACTTC. It codes for CASSNYRFPYEQYF.

This clone is a singleton in its sample. The chain combines TRBV7-9 with TRBJ1-1; D gene unclear. The CDR3 has 15 amino acids. Germline lookup yields CDR1 SEHNR and CDR2 FQNEAQ (reference sequence). Trimming cost V 2 bases and J 4 bases, with 14 bases left between them. The CDR3 coding sequence is TGTGCCAGCAGCTTACGGGGTCTTGAAGGCACTGAAGCTTTCTTT. Protein: CASSLRGLEGTEAFF.

The chain joins TRBV9 to TRBJ1-2; tentatively, D is TRBD1 (6 bases). The CDR3 is 17 residues long. Trimming left V 3 bases short and J 6 bases short, with 24 bases between. Germline CDR1 SGDLS, CDR2 YYNGEE. CDR3 in amino acids: CASSERELRGSLHGYTF. CDR3 DNA: TGTGCCAGCAGCGAGAGAGAATTAAGGGGGTCCCTCCATGGCTACACCTTC. The variable domain in full, with the rest retrieved from reference TRBV9 and TRBJ1-2, is DSGVTQTPKHLITATGQRVTLRCSPRSGDLSVYWYQQSLDQGLQFLIQYYNGEERAKGNILERFSAQQFPDLHSELNLSSLELGDSALYFCASSERELRGSLHGYTFGSGTRLTVV.

The chain has TRBV6-5 and TRBJ2-3; TRBD2 agrees at 11 bases. V was clipped by 8 bases and J by 6 bases; unmatched bases: 10. Looked up from germline, CDR1 is MNHEY and CDR2 is SVGAGI. The CDR3 totals 15 residues. CDR3 DNA: TGTGCCAGCGGCTTAGCGGGAGGGCTATGGGATACGCAGTATTTT. Translating gives CASGLAGGLWDTQYF.

The V and J genes are TRBV5-1 and TRBJ2-1, with 10 bases that match TRBD2. This CDR3 is built from 17 residues. J lost 7 bases, V lost 4 bases, and 14 bases had no gene match. Germline CDR1 and CDR2: SGHRS and YFSETQ. The CDR3 DNA reads as TGCGCCAGCAGCCTAGGACTAGCGGCCACCTGGGGAAATGAGCAGTTCTTC. Translation: CASSLGLAATWGNEQFF.

The chain couples TRBV5-8 to TRBJ2-3; D gene unclear. The germline CDR1 and CDR2 sequences are SGHTS and YDEGEE. The CDR3 totals 15 residues. Trimming shortened V by 4 bases and J by 5 bases, and 17 bases separated the two germline ends. For the CDR3, the DNA is TGTGCCAGCAGCCCGAAGCGAGGAAGAAGAGATACGCAGTATTTT. This translates into CASSPKRGRRDTQYF.

V is TRBV19 and J is TRBJ2-3; 7 bases agree with TRBD2. V shed 5 bases and J 3 bases; nucleotides not matched to a gene: 5. The germline V gene has CDR1 LNHDA and CDR2 SQIVND (reference sequence). There are 14 residues in the CDR3. The CDR3 DNA is TGTGCCAGTAGTTCCCCCGGGGGGACAGATACGCAGTATTTT. It specifies CASSSPGGTDTQYF.

The chain combines TRBV18 with TRBJ2-1; maybe TRBD1 (7 bases). This CDR3 contains 14 residues. The V end was cut by 3 bases, the J end by 7 bases, with 13 bases between. CDR1 is KGHSH, CDR2 LQKENI, per germline. The CDR3 region has the DNA TGTGCCAGCTCACCGGAGACAGGGAGGAATGAGCAGTTCTTC. It translates to CASSPETGRNEQFF.

CDR3 loop: CASTTGGLDQPQHF. As DNA, the CDR3 is TGTGCCAGTACAACGGGAGGGTTGGATCAGCCCCAGCATTTT. The V and J genes are TRBV28 and TRBJ1-5, with D hard to call. The CDR3 runs to 14 residues. Germline-derived CDR1 and CDR2 are MDHEN and SYDVKM. Trimming took off 9 bases at V and 5 bases at J, with 17 bases between the two ends. Together with reference TRBV28 and TRBJ1-5, the CDR3 gives the full variable domain: DVKVTQSSRYLVKRTGEKVFLECVQDMDHENMFWYRQDPGLGLRLIYFSYDVKMKEKGDIPEGYSVSREKKERFSLILESASTNQTSMYLCASTTGGLDQPQHFGDGTRLSIL.

The J gene is TRBJ2-1, the V gene TRBV6-1, with 8 bases fitting TRBD2. The CDR3 totals 16 residues. Germline V gene sequence: CDR1 MNHNS, CDR2 SASEGT. Trimming cost V 0 bases and J 4 bases; bases outside gene matches: 5. In nucleotides, the CDR3 is TGTGCCAGCAGTGAAGCCAGGACTAGCCCGTACAATGAGCAGTTCTTC. It is translated as CASSEARTSPYNEQFF.

This clone was picked up one time. The chain employs TRBV10-1 and TRBJ2-4; TRBD2 aligns across 11 bases. The CDR3 covers 16 residues. Trimming took 8 bases from V and 3 from J; bases not matched to a gene: 9. Germline V CDR1 and CDR2: WNHNN, SYGVQD (reference sequence). The CDR3 sequence is CASDCPGTSGKNIQYF. The CDR3 bases are TGCGCCAGCGATTGCCCCGGGACTAGCGGCAAAAACATTCAGTACTTC.

The J gene is TRBJ2-1, the V gene TRBV7-2, with 7 bases identical to TRBD2. V lost 1 base to trimming and J lost 5 bases; unmatched junction nucleotides: 5. The CDR3 has 15 amino acids. Germline V gene data show CDR1 as SGHTA and CDR2 as FQGNSA. The CDR3 DNA sequence: TGTGCCAGCAGCTTAGGTTTTGCGGGAGACAATGAGCAGTTCTTC. Translated, it gives CASSLGFAGDNEQFF.

A single count supports this clone. The rearrangement uses TRBV7-2 and TRBJ1-6, with D hard to call. The germline CDR1 and CDR2 sequences are SGHTA and FQGNSA. Trimming left V 1 base short and J 6 bases short, with 13 bases between. The CDR3 covers 16 residues. CDR3 loop: CASSLVAAFVNSPLHF. The DNA for the CDR3 is TGTGCCAGCAGCTTAGTTGCCGCGTTTGTTAATTCACCCCTCCACTTT.

As DNA, the CDR3 is TGTGCCAGCAGCTTGTGGTCAGGGGAACGGTTCTTC. It yields the protein CASSLWSGERFF. The rearrangement links TRBV5-5 to TRBJ2-1; possibly TRBD1 for D (6 bases). The CDR3 is 12 residues long. The V end lost 1 base, the J end lost 15 bases, and 14 bases lay between the germline ends. Germline V gene data show CDR1 as SGHKS and CDR2 as YYEKEE (reference sequence).

The chain links TRBV11-2 to TRBJ2-5; D might be TRBD1 (5 bases). The germline V and J ends were trimmed by 5 bases and 1 base, with 14 bases remaining between them. Germline loops: CDR1 SGHAT, CDR2 FQNNGV. CDR3 length equals 15 residues. The CDR3 reads CASSLNRFSQETQYF. Here the CDR3 DNA reads TGTGCCAGCAGCCTAAACAGGTTTTCCCAAGAGACCCAGTACTTC. Full variable domain (remainder filled in from reference TRBV11-2 and TRBJ2-5): EAGVAQSPRYKIIEKRQSVAFWCNPISGHATLYWYQQILGQGPKLLIQFQNNGVVDDSQLPKDRFSAERLKGVDSTLKIQPAKLEDSAVYLCASSLNRFSQETQYFGPGTRLLVL.